The T cell receptor (beta chain) described here comes from a study of cytomegalovirus exposure and HLA in healthy donors. Turning to this clone: Other DNA variants within this sample encode the same CDR3.

The assay was immunoSEQ multiplex PCR, and TCRdb's table has in-frame clones only and misses some. The top ten hold 4.5% of the sample, which has approximately 65,000 clones, approximately 96% seen once. The CDR3 is 15 residues long. V lost 4 bases and J 0 bases, leaving 11 bases between the germline ends. Germline V gene data show CDR1 as MNHEY and CDR2 as SMNVEV (reference sequence). The sequenced sample was PBMCs. V is TRBV27 and J is TRBJ2-3; unclear D gene. The clonotype comes from a woman aged 18-30 years in good health and CMV-seropositive. In DNA form, the CDR3 reads TGTGCCAGCAGTTCTCGCGGTCCGAGCACAGATACGCAGTATTTT. Its translation is CASSSRGPSTDTQYF.